This T cell receptor (beta chain) comes out of a study of shared clonotypes between healthy human individuals (dated by TCRdb to 2020 to 2022). Regarding the complete study: Two women and a few men aged 18 to 49 years were included in the cohort. To estimate repertoire size and how much clonotype sharing occurs between individuals, the study deeply sequenced the blood TCR repertoires of roughly 5 healthy adults. For each donor, CD4 naive and CD4 memory were each given three plates, CD8 naive was given two plates, and CD8 memory was given one plate. Per donor, leukapheresis produced somewhere between about 0.9 and 10 billion PBMCs. To increase sequencing depth and limit assay-specific biases, TCR repertoire library preparation and sequencing were carried out by different laboratories using diverse techniques.

Paper-wide results and their limitations: Rarefaction of sorted-subset datasets indicated incomplete sequencing despite the large sequencing depth. Because the study included a small number of donors, the genetic and exposure-history diversity represented was limited. Pairwise subsampling led to the expectation that sequencing depth would affect the degree of clonotype sharing among donors. Compared with non-shared clonotypes, clonotypes shared by all four sorted-subset donors had higher generation probabilities. Estimated clonotype richness was generally larger for naive than for memory subsets. Sampling was restricted to blood, and TCR repertoires in tissues likely differ from the TCR repertoires found in blood. Across a handful of donors, about 5% of naive CD4, 3% to 3.5% of naive CD8, 2.3% of memory CD4, and under 0.45% of memory CD8 clonotypes were shared.

For the CD8 naive samples, CD45RO-negative cells were positively selected for CCR7, yielding a CD45RA+CCR7+ population from which TemRA cells were excluded. The donors were healthy, HIV-negative adults with no recently reported acute infections or vaccinations. Every donor was a Caucasian adult residing in Nashville, Tennessee, USA. Blood was obtained by leukapheresis, after which PBMCs were separated by Ficoll-Histopaque density gradient centrifugation and cryopreserved in liquid nitrogen vapor phase. Analytical flow cytometry was used to check the purity and quantity of each magnetically sorted T cell population. Genomic DNA was isolated from every sorted fraction and measured by UV absorbance on a Nanodrop 2000c. Using the deep immunoSEQ assay, multiplex PCR amplified TCR CDR3 regions from genomic DNA. Extracted genomic DNA from each cell subset was spread evenly across all wells of several immunoSEQ 96-well plates, with each plate serving as a replicate. For sorted subsets, approximately 190 ng genomic DNA, equal to tens of thousands of T cell genomes, was loaded into each replicate PCR. Purified libraries were quantified with a Qubit 3.0 fluorometer, sized on a Bioanalyzer 2100, and re-quantified with the KAPA Library Quantification kit. A separate single-read 150-cycle Illumina NextSeq 550 flow cell was used to sequence each immunoSEQ 96-well plate. Processing in the source paper ran as follows. Because the immunoSEQ output included only junctional sequences and no quality scores, the filtering could not be the same as the filtering used for full-length reads. Sequences were annotated with PyIR, a Python wrapper for IgBLAST v1.9, using IMGT germline references to assign V/J genes and CDR3. Reads were removed for weak V/J assignments (E-value above 1e-6), missing CDR3, stop codons, out-of-frame junctions, or ambiguous translated residues. A V3J clonotype was defined by an identical inferred V gene, J gene, and CDR3 amino acid sequence. The percentage overlap between two repertoires was calculated by dividing the number of shared unique clonotypes by the size of the smaller repertoire. RTK rarefaction, the Chao1 estimator, and Recon v2.1 estimates of unobserved clonotypes were used to assess repertoire richness. OLGA was used to compute generation probabilities for all TCRbeta clonotypes that the gDNA method yielded from several donors. The immuneACCESS repertoire file appears here via TCRdb, limited to in-frame rearrangements. These files lack a portion of the clones; in checked studies, under half of the deficit traces to unresolved V genes, and the cause of the others is not known. The V and J calls and the clone size are those of that table, but D and trimming were determined from the DNA. The sample yields roughly 890,000 clones; 92% were counted once. Clones ranked in the top ten supply around 24% of the sample.

The germline V gene specifies MGHRA as CDR1 and YSYEKL as CDR2. The junction shows trimming of 1 base on V and 7 bases on J, and the gene matches do not reach 9 bases of it. Counted from cysteine to phenylalanine, this CDR3 has 16 amino acids. The kept DNA is CDR3 alone, 48 bases in frame from the first base. As regards this clone: Its binding antigen is unknown. No base quality values were provided; no much bigger clone lies one nucleotide off.

The chain joins TRBV4-1 to TRBJ2-1, and 8 junction bases match TRBD1. This clonotype was obtained from a young man in good health. The sequenced sample was naive CD8+ T cells sorted from blood. The cell subset or site label, as the study defines it: CD45RA+CCR7+. The sequence in DNA is TGCGCCAGCAGCCAAGCCCCAGCGACAGGGGTTAATGAGCAGTTCTTC. The translation is CASSQAPATGVNEQFF.